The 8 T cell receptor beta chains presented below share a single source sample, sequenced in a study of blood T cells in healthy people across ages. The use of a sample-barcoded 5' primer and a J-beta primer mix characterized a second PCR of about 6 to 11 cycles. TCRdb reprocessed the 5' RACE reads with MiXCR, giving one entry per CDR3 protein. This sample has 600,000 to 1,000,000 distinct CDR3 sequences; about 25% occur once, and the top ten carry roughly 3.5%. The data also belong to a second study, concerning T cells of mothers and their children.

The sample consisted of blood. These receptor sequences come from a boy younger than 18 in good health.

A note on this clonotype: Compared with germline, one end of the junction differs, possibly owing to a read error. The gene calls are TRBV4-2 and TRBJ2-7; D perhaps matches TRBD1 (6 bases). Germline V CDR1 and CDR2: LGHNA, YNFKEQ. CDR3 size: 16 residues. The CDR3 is CASSYSTGLSSYEQHF. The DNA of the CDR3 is TGTGCCAGCAGCTATTCGACAGGCCTGAGCTCCTACGAGCAGCACTTC.

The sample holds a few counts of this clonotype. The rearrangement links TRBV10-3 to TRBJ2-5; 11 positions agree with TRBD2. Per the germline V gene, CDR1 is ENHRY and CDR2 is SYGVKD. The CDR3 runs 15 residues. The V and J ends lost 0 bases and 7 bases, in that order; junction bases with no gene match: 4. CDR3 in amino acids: CAISESLAGGVTQYF. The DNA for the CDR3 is TGTGCCATCAGTGAGTCGCTAGCGGGAGGTGTGACCCAGTACTTC.

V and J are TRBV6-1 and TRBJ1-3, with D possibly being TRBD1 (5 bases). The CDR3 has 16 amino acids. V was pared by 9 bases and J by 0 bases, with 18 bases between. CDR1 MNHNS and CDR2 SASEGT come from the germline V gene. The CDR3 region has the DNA TGTGCCAGTGGTAGGGGACTGCCTACCTCTGGAAACACCATATATTTT. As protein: CASGRGLPTSGNTIYF.

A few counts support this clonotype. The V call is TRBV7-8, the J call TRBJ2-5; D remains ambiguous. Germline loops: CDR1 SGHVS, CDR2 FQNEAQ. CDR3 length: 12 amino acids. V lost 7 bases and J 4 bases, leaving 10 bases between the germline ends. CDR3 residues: CASTWAGETQYF. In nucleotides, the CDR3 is TGTGCCAGCACCTGGGCAGGAGAGACCCAGTACTTC.

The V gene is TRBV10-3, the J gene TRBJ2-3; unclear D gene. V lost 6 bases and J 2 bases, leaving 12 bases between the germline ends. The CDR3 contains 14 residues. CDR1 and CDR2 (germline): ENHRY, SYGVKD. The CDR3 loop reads CAIRDGSSTDTQYF. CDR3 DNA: TGTGCCATCAGGGACGGATCCTCCACAGATACGCAGTATTTT.

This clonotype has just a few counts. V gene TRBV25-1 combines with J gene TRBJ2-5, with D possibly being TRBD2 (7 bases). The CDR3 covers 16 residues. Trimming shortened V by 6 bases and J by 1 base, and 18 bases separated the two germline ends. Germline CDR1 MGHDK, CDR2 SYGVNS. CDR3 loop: CASRGLGGGLQETQYF. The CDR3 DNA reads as TGTGCCAGCAGGGGATTGGGGGGGGGGCTCCAAGAGACCCAGTACTTC.

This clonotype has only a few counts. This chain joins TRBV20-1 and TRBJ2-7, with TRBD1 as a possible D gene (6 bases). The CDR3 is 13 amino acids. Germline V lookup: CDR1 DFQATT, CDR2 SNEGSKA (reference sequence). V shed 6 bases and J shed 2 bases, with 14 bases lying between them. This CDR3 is CSAGHGQPYEQYF. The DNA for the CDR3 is TGCAGTGCCGGCCACGGACAGCCCTACGAGCAGTACTTC.

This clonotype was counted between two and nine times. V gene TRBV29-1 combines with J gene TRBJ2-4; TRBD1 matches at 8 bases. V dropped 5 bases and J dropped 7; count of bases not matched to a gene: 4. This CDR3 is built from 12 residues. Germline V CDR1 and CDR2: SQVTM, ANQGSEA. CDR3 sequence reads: CSVLSGGNIQYF. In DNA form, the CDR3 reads TGCAGCGTTTTGTCAGGGGGCAACATTCAGTACTTC.